One sample yielded the 28 T cell receptor beta chains listed below, sequenced in a study of blood T cell repertoires in COVID-19. The method was immunoSEQ multiplex PCR; TCRdb's version includes in-frame clones alone and lacks a portion of them. The top ten hold about 3.4% of the sample, which has 230,000 or so clones, approximately 83% seen once. Specimen: PBMCs or T cells enriched from blood (not recorded which). These receptors originate from a middle-aged man who had recovered from COVID-19.

The chain employs TRBV6-5 and TRBJ1-3; TRBD1 matches 7 bases. Germline V gene data show CDR1 as MNHEY and CDR2 as SVGAGI. V shed 5 bases, J shed 0 bases, and the junction held 4 bases outside the gene matches. The CDR3 totals 15 residues. CDR3 in amino acids: CASSPGQNSGNTIYF. Here the CDR3 DNA reads TGTGCCAGCAGTCCGGGACAGAACTCTGGAAACACCATATATTTT.

This clone appeared a few times. The chain links TRBV6-1 to TRBJ1-2; D is ambiguous. V shed 1 base and J shed 5 bases, with 14 bases lying between them. This CDR3 comprises 15 residues. CDR1 and CDR2 (germline): MNHNS, SASEGT. CDR3 in amino acids: CASSEGGGKAYGYTF. The CDR3 bases are TGTGCCAGCAGTGAAGGGGGAGGGAAAGCTTATGGCTACACCTTC.

DNA of the CDR3: TGTGCCAGCAGCCAAGAATTGGCAGGGGGGACTGAAGCTTTCTTT. Its protein product is CASSQELAGGTEAFF. This rearrangement joins TRBV3-1 (or the pseudogene TRBV3-2) to TRBJ1-1, with TRBD1 matching over 7 bases. V shed 0 bases, J shed 5 bases, and the junction held 6 bases outside the gene matches. The V gene's germline CDR1 is LGHDT and CDR2 YNNKEL (reference sequence). This CDR3 region has 15 residues.

The V gene is TRBV6-4, the J gene TRBJ1-5; TRBD1 aligns across 9 bases. This CDR3 spans 15 amino acids. Germline-derived CDR1 and CDR2 are MRHNA and SNTAGT. V dropped 7 bases and J dropped 5; count of bases not matched to a gene: 9. This CDR3 reads CASNDRDRADQPQHF. CDR3 DNA: TGTGCCAGCAACGACCGGGACAGGGCTGATCAGCCCCAGCATTTT.

This clone was seen more than once but under ten times. The V gene is TRBV18, the J gene TRBJ1-6; 7 nucleotides match TRBD1. The CDR3 is 15 residues long. CDR1 is KGHSH, CDR2 LQKENI, per germline. V gave up 2 bases and J gave up 5 bases; unmatched junction bases: 3. For the CDR3, the DNA is TGTGCCAGCTCACCAAGGCAGGGGGATAATTCACCCCTCCACTTT. It is translated as CASSPRQGDNSPLHF. Filled out from reference TRBV18 and TRBJ1-6, the complete variable domain reads NAGVMQNPRHLVRRRGQEARLRCSPMKGHSHVYWYRQLPEEGLKFMVYLQKENIIDESGMPKERFSAEFPKEGPSILRIQQVVRGDSAAYFCASSPRQGDNSPLHFGNGTRLTVT.

The chain has TRBV7-3 and TRBJ2-5, with 7 bases lining up with TRBD2. Trimming took 0 bases from V and 3 from J; bases not matched to a gene: 4. CDR3 size: 15 residues. Germline values: CDR1 SGHTA, CDR2 FQGTGA. The CDR3 reads CASSLTGLAEETQYF. For the CDR3, the DNA is TGTGCCAGCAGCTTAACGGGGCTAGCGGAAGAGACCCAGTACTTC.

The chain carries TRBV5-4 and TRBJ1-1; D is uncertain. V lost 0 bases to trimming and J lost 1 base, with 7 bases between them. The CDR3 extends over 14 amino acids. CDR1 and CDR2 from the germline V gene are SGHNT and YYREEE (reference sequence). The CDR3 bases are TGTGCCAGCAGCTTGGAGCTTTCGAACACTGAAGCTTTCTTT. This sequence encodes CASSLELSNTEAFF.

The rearrangement uses TRBV25-1 and TRBJ2-2, with TRBD1 matching over 7 bases. The CDR3 has 16 amino acids. Germline V gene data show CDR1 as MGHDK and CDR2 as SYGVNS. V lost 6 bases, J lost 2 bases, and 9 bases stayed unmatched. This CDR3 reads CASSRTGAINTGELFF. The CDR3 DNA is TGTGCCAGCAGCCGAACAGGGGCCATTAACACCGGGGAGCTGTTTTTT.

The V call is TRBV28, the J call TRBJ1-1; a possible D gene is TRBD1 (5 bases). Looked up from germline, CDR1 is MDHEN and CDR2 is SYDVKM. This CDR3 comprises 15 residues. The V end was cut by 3 bases, the J end by 4 bases, with 15 bases between. The CDR3 loop is CASSFRGGEITEAFF. Written as DNA, the CDR3 is TGTGCCAGCAGTTTTAGGGGCGGGGAAATCACTGAAGCTTTCTTT.

The gene calls are TRBV4-1 and TRBJ2-2; 12 nucleotides align to TRBD2. Per germline, CDR1 MGHRA and CDR2 YSYEKL. The V and J ends lost 2 bases and 3 bases, in that order; junction bases with no gene match: 4. The CDR3 has 17 amino acids. CDR3 nucleotides: TGCGCCAGCAGCCAATTCCTAGCGGGGGGGTACACCGGGGAGCTGTTTTTT. This sequence encodes CASSQFLAGGYTGELFF.

This clone was observed a handful of times. This chain uses TRBV6-1 with TRBJ2-2; 9 bases align to TRBD2. Trimming took 2 bases from V and 5 from J; bases not matched to a gene: 12. Germline V CDR1 and CDR2: MNHNS, SASEGT. This CDR3 contains 18 residues. This CDR3 reads CASSETMREGVRTGELFF. CDR3 nucleotide sequence: TGTGCCAGCAGTGAAACTATGCGGGAGGGCGTTAGAACCGGGGAGCTGTTTTTT.

This clone occurred once. The genes are TRBV6-4 and TRBJ1-6; D is undetermined. Between the trimmed V and J ends, which lost 6 bases and 10 bases, there was a span of 19 bases. CDR1 and CDR2 from the germline V gene are MRHNA and SNTAGT. The CDR3 runs 15 residues. Here the CDR3 reads CASRVEAGFWSPLHF. The CDR3 bases are TGTGCCAGCAGAGTGGAGGCTGGCTTTTGGTCACCCCTCCACTTT.

This clone appeared a few times. The chain is built from TRBV30 and TRBJ1-5; D might be TRBD1 (5 bases). CDR1 GTSNPN and CDR2 SVGIG come from the germline V gene (reference sequence). CDR3 length equals 16 residues. Trimming stripped 2 bases from V and 4 bases from J, with 18 bases between. CDR3 coding DNA: TGTGCCTGGAGTCCCGCCCCCACAGGTTATAATCAGCCCCAGCATTTT. Translated: CAWSPAPTGYNQPQHF.

CDR3 nucleotides: TGTGCCAGCAGTACGGGACTAGCGGGCCTCTACGAGCAGTACTTC. It specifies CASSTGLAGLYEQYF. V and J are TRBV28 and TRBJ2-7, with 12 positions matching TRBD2. After removal of 5 bases from V and 3 bases from J, the junction contained 5 bases not matched to a gene. Germline V gives CDR1 MDHEN, CDR2 SYDVKM. The CDR3 extends over 15 amino acids.

The chain uses TRBV20-1 and TRBJ2-3, with D tentatively TRBD2 (6 bases). Germline assignment: CDR1 DFQATT and CDR2 SNEGSKA (reference sequence). V lost 3 bases and J 0 bases, leaving 10 bases between the germline ends. This CDR3 is built from 14 residues. CDR3 sequence reads: CSASGTSSTDTQYF. In nucleotides, the CDR3 is TGCAGTGCTAGTGGGACTTCAAGCACAGATACGCAGTATTTT.

The chain has TRBV11-3 and TRBJ2-3; TRBD1 is a possible D gene (6 bases). CDR3 length: 15 residues. The germline CDR1 and CDR2 sequences are SGHNT and YENEEA. The V end lost 1 base, the J end lost 3 bases, and 11 bases lay between the germline ends. The CDR3 DNA reads TGTGCCAGCAGCTTAGCGGTGGGGGCGACAGATACGCAGTATTTT. This sequence encodes CASSLAVGATDTQYF.

The chain uses TRBV3-1 (or the pseudogene TRBV3-2) and TRBJ2-1, with no clear D. Trimming took off 4 bases at V and 1 base at J, with 8 bases between the two ends. There are 14 residues in the CDR3. Germline-derived CDR1 and CDR2 are LGHDT and YNNKEL (reference sequence). CDR3 nucleotide sequence: TGTGCCAGCAGCCCGCTAGGTTCCTACAATGAGCAGTTCTTC. This codes for CASSPLGSYNEQFF.

The chain couples TRBV28 to TRBJ1-4; tentative D call: TRBD1 (6 bases). Germline loops: CDR1 MDHEN, CDR2 SYDVKM. The CDR3 contains 15 residues. Trimming removed 7 bases at V and 3 bases at J, with 15 bases between. CDR3 in amino acids: CASIQGMQSNEKLFF. The DNA for the CDR3 is TGTGCCAGCATCCAGGGGATGCAATCTAATGAAAAACTGTTTTTT.

In its sample, this clone was seen a few times. The chain uses TRBV28 and TRBJ1-4; TRBD1 matches 10 bases. The germline gives CDR1 MDHEN, CDR2 SYDVKM. V dropped 5 bases and J dropped 0; count of bases not matched to a gene: 15. The CDR3 is 20 amino acids. Here the CDR3 reads CASSPVSGTGDYSTNEKLFF. CDR3 nucleotide sequence: TGTGCCAGCAGTCCAGTCTCCGGGACAGGGGACTATTCAACTAATGAAAAACTGTTTTTT.

This chain uses TRBV7-9 with TRBJ1-4; no clear D gene. Trimming stripped 5 bases from V and 0 bases from J, with 10 bases between. The CDR3 has 15 residues. Germline lookup yields CDR1 SEHNR and CDR2 FQNEAQ (reference sequence). The CDR3 nucleotides are TGTGCCAGCAGCGCGGCGCCCGCAACTAATGAAAAACTGTTTTTT. It yields the protein CASSAAPATNEKLFF.

The chain carries TRBV5-1 and TRBJ1-5; D not certain. The CDR3 length is 13 residues. The V gene's germline CDR1 is SGHRS and CDR2 YFSETQ. V lost 5 bases, J lost 2 bases, and 8 bases lay in between. CDR3 DNA: TGCGCCAGCAGGTCTCAGGGCAATCAGCCCCAGCATTTT. It specifies CASRSQGNQPQHF.

The genes are TRBV7-9 and TRBJ2-3, with 9 bases fitting TRBD2. Trimming at V came to 11 bases and at J to 7 bases, leaving 10 bases not matched to a gene. CDR1 and CDR2 (germline): SEHNR, FQNEAQ (reference sequence). This CDR3 region has 13 residues. DNA for the CDR3: TGTGCCCCCCGGGCTAGCGGGGAAAATACGCAGTATTTT. This translates into CAPRASGENTQYF.

The J gene is TRBJ2-5, the V gene TRBV6-5, with 8 nucleotides matching TRBD1. J was trimmed by 4 bases and V by 0 bases; bases with no gene match: 4. Looked up from germline, CDR1 is MNHEY and CDR2 is SVGAGI. This CDR3 has 15 amino acids. Here the CDR3 reads CASSYSDRATETQYF. CDR3 coding DNA: TGTGCCAGCAGTTACTCGGACAGGGCCACAGAGACCCAGTACTTC.

This sequence joins TRBV11-2 and TRBJ1-2; no definite D call. The CDR3 is 13 residues long. The germline V gene has CDR1 SGHAT and CDR2 FQNNGV. Trimming removed 6 bases from V and 8 bases from J, with 16 bases in between. The CDR3 sequence is CASSSGGAWGYTF. The CDR3 DNA follows: TGTGCCAGCAGTTCTGGCGGCGCTTGGGGCTACACCTTC.

This chain uses TRBV29-1 with TRBJ2-5; D unclear. Germline V gene sequence: CDR1 SQVTM, CDR2 ANQGSEA. CDR3 length equals 13 residues. V was pared by 0 bases and J by 1 base, with 6 bases between. CDR3 sequence reads: CSVEEASQETQYF. Here the CDR3 DNA reads TGCAGCGTTGAAGAGGCAAGCCAAGAGACCCAGTACTTC.

The chain has TRBV21-1 and TRBJ1-1; TRBD1, as called in the table, went unchecked against the DNA. TRBV21-1 is a listed pseudogene. CDR3 size: 15 residues. CDR3 sequence reads: CASSEAKGIRPEAFF. In nucleotides, the CDR3 is TGTGCCAGCAGCGAAGCAAAGGGGATACGACCTGAAGCTTTCTTT.

J is TRBJ2-3 and V is TRBV19; D is unclear. Germline V gives CDR1 LNHDA, CDR2 SQIVND (reference sequence). V gave up 3 bases and J gave up 0 bases, with 13 bases separating them. CDR3 length equals 16 residues. CDR3 coding DNA: TGTGCCAGTAGTATGAAGTCCGGCAGGAGCACAGATACGCAGTATTTT. Protein: CASSMKSGRSTDTQYF.

The V call is TRBV10-3, the J call TRBJ2-2, with 7 bases matching TRBD2. Looked up from germline, CDR1 is ENHRY and CDR2 is SYGVKD. V was clipped by 0 bases and J by 8 bases; unmatched bases: 9. The length of the CDR3 is 16 residues. The CDR3 protein is CAISESGLIKPGELFF. Written as DNA, the CDR3 is TGTGCCATCAGTGAGTCGGGACTAATAAAGCCGGGGGAGCTGTTTTTT.